Listed below are T cell receptor beta chains from one sample, sequenced in a study of OX40 agonist ivuxolimab in advanced cancers. Libraries were prepared by immunoSEQ multiplex PCR; TCRdb keeps only in-frame clonotypes and omits some of them. The repertoire holds 50,000 or so clones, with around 85% as singletons. Sequenced material: CD4+ or CD8+ T cells sorted from blood, taken in a trial of the OX40 agonist ivuxolimab. The receptors originated from an adult with an advanced solid tumor such as melanoma, head and neck, liver or kidney cancer. Both conserved end residues are part of each CDR3. Each record gives: clone size, D gene, J gene, V gene, CDR3 DNA, CDR3 protein. The D gene is left open where the match is weak. Rows may omit the clone size; those that give it use once, few, many or a size class.

>-|-|TRBJ2-7|TRBV5-5
TGTGCCAGCAACATAGGAAGCCTCTCCTACGAGCAGTACTTC
CASNIGSLSYEQYF
>-|TRBD2|TRBJ2-5|TRBV19
TGTGCCAGTAGCCACCATGGGAGGGTAGAAGAGACCCAGTACTTC
CASSHHGRVEETQYF
>few|-|TRBJ2-7|TRBV19
TGTGCCAGTACCAATATCCCCCATGCGGGGGAGCAGTACTTC
CASTNIPHAGEQYF
>once|TRBD1|TRBJ1-2|TRBV11-2
TGTGCCAGCAGCTTGGGACAGGGAGATGGCTACACCTTC
CASSLGQGDGYTF
>-|-|TRBJ2-3|TRBV2
TGTGCCAGCAGTGTCTTTTTAGGAAACACCCAGCTCTACACAGATACGCAGTATTTT
CASSVFLGNTQLYTDTQYF
>-|TRBD2|TRBJ2-1|TRBV19
TGTGCCAGTAGCCGAACTAGCGGCACCTACAATGAGCAGTTCTTC
CASSRTSGTYNEQFF
>-|-|TRBJ2-3|TRBV27
TGTGCCAGCGCTATCCTGGGTGGTTACGGCACAGATACGCAGTATTTT
CASAILGGYGTDTQYF
>-|-|TRBJ2-7|TRBV7-9
TGTGCCAGCACCTCCGGGCCGGGGGACGAGCAGTACTTC
CASTSGPGDEQYF
>-|-|TRBJ2-2|TRBV10-2
TGCGCCAGCGCCCAGGGACGAACCGGGGAGCTGTTTTTT
CASAQGRTGELFF
>-|-|TRBJ1-5|TRBV6-1
TGTGCCAGCCGGCAGGTCAATCAGCCCCAGCATTTT
CASRQVNQPQHF
>-|TRBD1|TRBJ1-4|TRBV7-2
TGTGCCAGCAGCTTAGTGGGCAGGGGGCGCGCTAATGAAAAACTGTTTTTT
CASSLVGRGRANEKLFF
>-|TRBD1|TRBJ1-5|TRBV28
TGTGCCAGCAGTTCTTACAGGGGGGGGAGCCAGCCCCAGCATTTT
CASSSYRGGSQPQHF
>-|-|TRBJ2-7|TRBV7-9
TGTGCCAGCAGCTTGGGGGCTCTTAACTACGAGCAGTACTTC
CASSLGALNYEQYF
>-|TRBD1|TRBJ1-3|TRBV6-5
TGTGCCAGCAGTTACTCTAAAGGGGGCGAAAACACCATATATTTT
CASSYSKGGENTIYF
>-|-|TRBJ1-5|TRBV4-1
TGCGCCAGCAGCCAGGCCCCCCCCGGATATAGCAATCAGCCCCAGCATTTT
CASSQAPPGYSNQPQHF
>-|-|TRBJ1-2|TRBV6-6
TGTGCCAGCAGTCCCGACAGGACGTCCTATGGCTACACCTTC
CASSPDRTSYGYTF
>-|TRBD2|TRBJ2-1|TRBV10-3
TGTGCCATCAGTGTGGGACTAGGGGACGATGAGCAGTTCTTC
CAISVGLGDDEQFF
>once|-|TRBJ2-3|TRBV18
TGTGCCAGCTCACCAGGGGGGTCAGATACGCAGTATTTT
CASSPGGSDTQYF